These 18 T cell receptor beta chains were sequenced from one sample in a study of cytomegalovirus exposure and HLA in healthy donors. PCR was performed using 60 Vbeta and 13 Jbeta primers. TCRdb's table, derived via immunoSEQ multiplex PCR, lists solely in-frame clones and lacks some. Among 240,000 or so clones listed, approximately 82% were seen once. The sample comprised PBMCs. The receptors come from a woman aged 60 to 75 in good health and CMV-seropositive.

V and J are TRBV2 and TRBJ2-3; D possibly corresponds to TRBD2 (5 bases). Trimming shortened V by 11 bases and J by 2 bases, and 17 bases separated the two germline ends. CDR3 length: 14 amino acids. CDR1 is SNHLY and CDR2 is FYNNEI in the germline V gene. CDR3: CALKAPGNTDTQYF. The CDR3, as DNA: TGTGCCCTAAAGGCCCCGGGGAACACAGATACGCAGTATTTT.

The rearrangement uses TRBV6-6 and TRBJ2-3; no clear D gene. Trimming left V 6 bases short and J 2 bases short, with 9 bases between. This CDR3 is 13 amino acids long. Per germline, CDR1 MNHNY and CDR2 SVGAGI (reference sequence). The CDR3 nucleotides are TGTGCCAGCAGACGGCTAGTCACAGATACGCAGTATTTT. The encoded protein is CASRRLVTDTQYF.

With respect to this clone: Other DNA sequences in the sample encode the same CDR3. The chain combines TRBV19 with TRBJ2-2; TRBD2 matches at 7 bases. The CDR3 extends over 14 amino acids. J gave up 5 bases and V 4 bases, and 4 bases lay outside the gene matches. CDR1 is LNHDA, CDR2 SQIVND, per germline (reference sequence). CDR3 sequence (DNA): TGTGCCAGTAGTAGCGGGAGAAGTACCGGGGAGCTGTTTTTT. This gives the protein CASSSGRSTGELFF.

The chain is built from TRBV23-1 and TRBJ1-2; D might be TRBD1 (6 bases). TRBV23-1 is noted as an ORF with a role that remains uncertain. Trimming took 9 bases from V and 5 from J, leaving 10 bases between them. The length of the CDR3 is 11 residues. The CDR3 spells CARQGRYGYTF. The DNA of the CDR3 is TGCGCCAGACAGGGAAGGTATGGCTACACCTTC.

The chain has TRBV9 and TRBJ2-1; 7 bases align to TRBD2. CDR3 size: 15 residues. The germline V gene has CDR1 SGDLS and CDR2 YYNGEE. J lost 8 bases, V lost 4 bases, and 12 bases had no gene match. The CDR3 DNA is TGTGCCAGCAGCCCAACTAGCGCCTTAAGGGATGAGCAGTTCTTC. Its protein is CASSPTSALRDEQFF. The full variable domain, rest sourced from reference TRBV9 and TRBJ2-1, is DSGVTQTPKHLITATGQRVTLRCSPRSGDLSVYWYQQSLDQGLQFLIQYYNGEERAKGNILERFSAQQFPDLHSELNLSSLELGDSALYFCASSPTSALRDEQFFGPGTRLTVL.

The chain uses TRBV19 and TRBJ1-5; unclear D gene. Trimming cost V 3 bases and J 4 bases, with 10 bases left between them. The CDR3 runs to 14 residues. Germline assignment: CDR1 LNHDA and CDR2 SQIVND (reference sequence). CDR3 nucleotides: TGTGCCAGTAGTATGGTTCTGAGGAATCAGCCCCAGCATTTT. This gives the protein CASSMVLRNQPQHF. Full variable domain (rest looked up from reference TRBV19 and TRBJ1-5): DGGITQSPKYLFRKEGQNVTLSCEQNLNHDAMYWYRQDPGQGLRLIYYSQIVNDFQKGDIAEGYSVSREKKESFPLTVTSAQKNPTAFYLCASSMVLRNQPQHFGDGTRLSIL.

This clone occurred a few times. This chain connects TRBV7-3 to TRBJ2-5, with 8 nucleotides matching TRBD2. V trimming: 0 bases; J trimming: 5 bases; junction bases outside the gene matches: 2. Looked up from germline, CDR1 is SGHTA and CDR2 is FQGTGA. This CDR3 has 14 amino acids. CDR3 protein: CASSLTGLEETQYF. In nucleotides, the CDR3 is TGTGCCAGCAGCTTAACGGGACTAGAGGAGACCCAGTACTTC.

The chain couples TRBV10-3 to TRBJ2-7, with D maybe TRBD1 (5 bases). V gave up 4 bases and J gave up 0 bases, with 10 bases separating them. The CDR3 has 14 amino acids. Germline-derived CDR1 and CDR2 are ENHRY and SYGVKD. CDR3 sequence reads: CAISGRQYSYEQYF. As DNA, the CDR3 is TGTGCCATCAGTGGTAGACAGTACTCCTACGAGCAGTACTTC.

The chain carries TRBV4-1 and TRBJ2-5; possibly TRBD2 for D (6 bases). The germline V gene encodes CDR1 MGHRA and CDR2 YSYEKL. V lost 0 bases to trimming and J lost 11 bases, with 13 bases between them. This CDR3 has 13 amino acids. CDR3 amino acids: CASSQDKTREQYF. The CDR3 bases are TGCGCCAGCAGCCAAGATAAGACCCGGGAGCAGTACTTC.

The chain links TRBV7-6 to TRBJ2-1; tentative D call: TRBD1 (6 bases). Trimming removed 4 bases from V and 0 bases from J, with 10 bases in between. The length of the CDR3 is 15 residues. CDR1 and CDR2 (germline): SGHVS, FNYEAQ. The CDR3 here is CASSSDRSSYNEQFF. The CDR3 bases are TGTGCCAGCAGCTCGGACAGAAGCTCCTACAATGAGCAGTTCTTC.

The V gene is TRBV6-6, the J gene TRBJ2-7; 9 positions agree with TRBD1. The ends lost 10 bases at V and 2 bases at J; junction bases unmatched: 9. Germline loops: CDR1 MNHNY, CDR2 SVGAGI (reference sequence). The CDR3 has 14 residues. The chain's CDR3 is CATLPGQGTYEQYF. CDR3 DNA: TGTGCCACATTACCTGGACAGGGGACCTACGAGCAGTACTTC.

This sequence joins TRBV15 and TRBJ2-6; maybe TRBD2 (6 bases). The CDR3 length is 15 residues. V was trimmed by 8 bases and J by 0 bases, leaving 11 bases between them. CDR1 LNHNV and CDR2 YYDKDF come from the germline V gene (reference sequence). In DNA form, the CDR3 reads TGTGCCACCGGCCGCGGGATCTCTGGGGCCAACGTCCTGACTTTC. Its translation: CATGRGISGANVLTF.

This chain joins TRBV6-1 and TRBJ1-1; 9 bases agree with TRBD1. The CDR3 is made up of 14 amino acids. CDR1 is MNHNS and CDR2 is SASEGT in the germline V gene. Unmatched junction bases numbered 2, after V lost 5 bases and J lost 1 base. The CDR3 loop is CASSWTGANTEAFF. Here the CDR3 DNA reads TGTGCCAGCAGTTGGACAGGGGCGAACACTGAAGCTTTCTTT.

V and J are TRBV9 and TRBJ2-4; 8 nucleotides align to TRBD1. With 3 bases clipped from V and 3 bases from J, the junction kept 5 bases outside the gene matches. This CDR3 is built from 15 residues. The germline gives CDR1 SGDLS, CDR2 YYNGEE. The DNA for the CDR3 is TGTGCCAGCAGCGCAACTGGACAGGGCAAAAACATTCAGTACTTC. Translating it yields CASSATGQGKNIQYF.

The V gene is TRBV6-1, the J gene TRBJ1-1, with TRBD1 identical over 7 bases. The junction had 9 bases not matched to a gene; V was cut back by 6 bases and J by 11 bases. The V gene's germline CDR1 is MNHNS and CDR2 SASEGT. This CDR3 has 12 residues. This CDR3 reads CASRARQGGAFF. In DNA form, the CDR3 reads TGTGCCAGCAGGGCTAGACAGGGTGGCGCTTTCTTT.

The rearrangement links TRBV6-5 to TRBJ1-4, with D unresolved. The length of the CDR3 is 12 residues. Trimming removed 10 bases at V and 8 bases at J, with 14 bases between. Germline CDR1 MNHEY, CDR2 SVGAGI. CDR3 residues: CATLHEEEKLFF. In DNA, the CDR3 is TGTGCCACCCTCCACGAGGAGGAAAAACTGTTTTTT.

The chain carries TRBV14 and TRBJ1-4; the match to TRBD1 covers 7 bases. The ends lost 2 bases at V and 8 bases at J; junction bases unmatched: 14. This CDR3 is 17 amino acids long. Germline-derived CDR1 and CDR2 are SGHDN and FVKESK. The CDR3, as DNA: TGTGCCAGCAGCCAAAACCGAATACAGGGGTTTCGGGAAAAACTGTTTTTT. This encodes CASSQNRIQGFREKLFF.

The chain recombines TRBV27 with TRBJ1-2, with TRBD1 matching 7 bases. Trimming removed 7 bases from V and 4 bases from J; junction bases left unmatched: 3. CDR1 and CDR2 (germline): MNHEY, SMNVEV (reference sequence). The CDR3 has 12 amino acids. The CDR3 nucleotides are TGTGCCAGCAAGACAGGGACCTATGGCTACACCTTC. Protein sequence: CASKTGTYGYTF.